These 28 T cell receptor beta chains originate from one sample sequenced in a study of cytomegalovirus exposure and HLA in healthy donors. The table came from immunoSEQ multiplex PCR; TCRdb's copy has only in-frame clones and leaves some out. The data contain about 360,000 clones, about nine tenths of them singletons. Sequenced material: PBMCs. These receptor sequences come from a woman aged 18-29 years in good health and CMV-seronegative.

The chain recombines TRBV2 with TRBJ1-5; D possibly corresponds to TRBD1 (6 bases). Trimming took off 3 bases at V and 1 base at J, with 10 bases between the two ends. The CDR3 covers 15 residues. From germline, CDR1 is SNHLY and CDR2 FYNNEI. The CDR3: CASSEGGQSNQPQHF. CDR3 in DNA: TGTGCCAGCAGTGAGGGGGGGCAGAGCAATCAGCCCCAGCATTTT. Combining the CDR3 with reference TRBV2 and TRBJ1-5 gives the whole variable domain EPEVTQTPSHQVTQMGQEVILRCVPISNHLYFYWYRQILGQKVEFLVSFYNNEISEKSEIFDDQFSVERPDGSNFTLKIRSTKLEDSAMYFCASSEGGQSNQPQHFGDGTRLSIL.

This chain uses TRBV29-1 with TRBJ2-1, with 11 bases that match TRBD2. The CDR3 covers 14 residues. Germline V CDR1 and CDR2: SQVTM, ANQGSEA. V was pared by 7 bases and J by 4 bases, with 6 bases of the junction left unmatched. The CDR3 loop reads CSASLAGAYNEQFF. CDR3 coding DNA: TGCAGCGCATCACTAGCGGGGGCTTACAATGAGCAGTTCTTC.

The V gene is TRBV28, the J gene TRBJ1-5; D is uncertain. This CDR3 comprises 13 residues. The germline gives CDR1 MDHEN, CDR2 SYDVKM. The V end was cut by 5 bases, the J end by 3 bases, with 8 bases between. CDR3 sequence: CASSAGYNQPQHF. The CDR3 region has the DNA TGTGCCAGCAGTGCAGGATACAATCAGCCCCAGCATTTT.

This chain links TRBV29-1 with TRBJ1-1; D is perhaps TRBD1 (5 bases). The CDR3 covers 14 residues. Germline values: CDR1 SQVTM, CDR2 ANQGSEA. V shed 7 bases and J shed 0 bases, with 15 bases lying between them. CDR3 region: CSGTKGTVNTEAFF. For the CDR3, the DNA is TGCAGCGGGACAAAGGGCACTGTGAACACTGAAGCTTTCTTT.

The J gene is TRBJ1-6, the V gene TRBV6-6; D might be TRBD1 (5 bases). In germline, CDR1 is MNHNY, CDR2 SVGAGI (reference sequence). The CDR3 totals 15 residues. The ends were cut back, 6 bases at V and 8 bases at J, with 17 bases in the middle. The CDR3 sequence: CASRPPGGIDSPLHF. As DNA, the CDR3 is TGTGCCAGCAGGCCCCCGGGGGGGATTGATTCACCCCTCCACTTT.

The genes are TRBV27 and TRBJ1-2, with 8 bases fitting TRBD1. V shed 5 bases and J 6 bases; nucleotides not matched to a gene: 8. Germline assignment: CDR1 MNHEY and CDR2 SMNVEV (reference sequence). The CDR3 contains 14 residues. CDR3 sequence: CASSSRTGTDGYTF. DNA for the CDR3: TGTGCCAGCAGTAGCCGGACAGGGACGGATGGCTACACCTTC.

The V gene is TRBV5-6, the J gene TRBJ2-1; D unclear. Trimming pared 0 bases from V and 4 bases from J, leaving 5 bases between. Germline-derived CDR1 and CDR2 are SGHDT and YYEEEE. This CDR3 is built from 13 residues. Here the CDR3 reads CASSLASYNEQFF. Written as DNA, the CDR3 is TGTGCCAGCAGCTTGGCCTCGTACAATGAGCAGTTCTTC.

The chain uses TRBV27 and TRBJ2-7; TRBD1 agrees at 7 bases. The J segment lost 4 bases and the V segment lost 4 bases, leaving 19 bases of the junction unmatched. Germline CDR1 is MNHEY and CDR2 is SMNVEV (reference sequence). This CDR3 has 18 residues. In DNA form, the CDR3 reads TGTGCCAGCAGTTCCTTCTCGACCGACCGGGACAGACTATACGAGCAGTACTTC. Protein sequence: CASSSFSTDRDRLYEQYF.

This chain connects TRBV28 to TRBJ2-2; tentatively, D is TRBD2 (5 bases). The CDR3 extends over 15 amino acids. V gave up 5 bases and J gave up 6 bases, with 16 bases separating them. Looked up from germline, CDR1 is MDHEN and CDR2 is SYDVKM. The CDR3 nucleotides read TGTGCCAGCAGTCGGGAACCAGCGCGGGCCGGGGAGCTGTTTTTT. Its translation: CASSREPARAGELFF. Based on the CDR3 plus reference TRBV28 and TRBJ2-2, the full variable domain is DVKVTQSSRYLVKRTGEKVFLECVQDMDHENMFWYRQDPGLGLRLIYFSYDVKMKEKGDIPEGYSVSREKKERFSLILESASTNQTSMYLCASSREPARAGELFFGEGSRLTVL.

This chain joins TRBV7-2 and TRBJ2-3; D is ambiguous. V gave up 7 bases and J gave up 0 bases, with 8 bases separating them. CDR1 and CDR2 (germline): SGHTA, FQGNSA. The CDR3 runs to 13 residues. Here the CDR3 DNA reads TGTGCCAGCACCATTTTTAGCACAGATACGCAGTATTTT. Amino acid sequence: CASTIFSTDTQYF.

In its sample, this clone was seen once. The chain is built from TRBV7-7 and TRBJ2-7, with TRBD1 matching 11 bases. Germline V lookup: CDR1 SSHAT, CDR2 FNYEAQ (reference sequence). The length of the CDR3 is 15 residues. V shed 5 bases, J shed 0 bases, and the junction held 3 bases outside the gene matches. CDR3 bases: TGTGCCAGCAGCGTCGGGACAGGGGGCTCCTACGAGCAGTACTTC. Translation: CASSVGTGGSYEQYF.

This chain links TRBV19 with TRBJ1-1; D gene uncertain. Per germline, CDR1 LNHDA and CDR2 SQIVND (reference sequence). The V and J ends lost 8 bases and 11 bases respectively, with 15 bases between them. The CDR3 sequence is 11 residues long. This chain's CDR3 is CASPGEGDAFF. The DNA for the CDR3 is TGTGCCAGTCCTGGTGAGGGAGACGCTTTCTTT.

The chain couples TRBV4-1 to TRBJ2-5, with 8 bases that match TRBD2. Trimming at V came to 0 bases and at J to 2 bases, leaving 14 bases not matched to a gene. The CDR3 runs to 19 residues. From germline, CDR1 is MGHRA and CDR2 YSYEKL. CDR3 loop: CASSQEGAQVAGSQETQYF. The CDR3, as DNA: TGCGCCAGCAGCCAAGAGGGGGCCCAGGTAGCGGGGTCACAAGAGACCCAGTACTTC.

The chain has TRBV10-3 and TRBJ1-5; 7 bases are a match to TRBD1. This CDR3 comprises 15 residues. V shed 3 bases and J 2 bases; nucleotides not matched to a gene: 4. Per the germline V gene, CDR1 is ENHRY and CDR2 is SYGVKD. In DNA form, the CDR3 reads TGTGCCATCAGTGAAACAGGGGCGGGCAATCAGCCCCAGCATTTT. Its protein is CAISETGAGNQPQHF.

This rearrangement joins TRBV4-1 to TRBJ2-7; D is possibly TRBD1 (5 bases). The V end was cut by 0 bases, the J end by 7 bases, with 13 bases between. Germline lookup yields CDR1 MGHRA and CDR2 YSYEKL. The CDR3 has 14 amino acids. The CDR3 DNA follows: TGCGCCAGCAGCCAAGAATTACAGGCGTTTGAGCAGTACTTC. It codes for CASSQELQAFEQYF.

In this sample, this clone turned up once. This chain's CDR3 is CSVEDIREGPYEQFF. CDR3 bases: TGCAGCGTTGAAGATATCAGGGAGGGCCCGTATGAGCAGTTCTTC. J is TRBJ2-1 and V is TRBV29-1; 7 bases line up with TRBD2. Germline assignment: CDR1 SQVTM and CDR2 ANQGSEA. This CDR3 has 15 amino acids. J gave up 8 bases and V 0 bases, and 10 bases lay outside the gene matches.

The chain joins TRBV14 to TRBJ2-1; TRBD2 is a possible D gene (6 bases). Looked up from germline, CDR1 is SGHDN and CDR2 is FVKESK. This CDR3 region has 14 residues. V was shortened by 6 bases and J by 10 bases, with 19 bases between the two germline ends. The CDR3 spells CASSATSGGREQFF. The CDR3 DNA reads TGTGCCAGCAGTGCAACTTCCGGGGGTCGCGAGCAGTTCTTC. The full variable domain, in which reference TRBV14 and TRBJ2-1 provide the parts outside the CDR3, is EAGVTQFPSHSVIEKGQTVTLRCDPISGHDNLYWYRRVMGKEIKFLLHFVKESKQDESGMPNNRFLAERTGGTYSTLKVQPAELEDSGVYFCASSATSGGREQFFGPGTRLTVL.

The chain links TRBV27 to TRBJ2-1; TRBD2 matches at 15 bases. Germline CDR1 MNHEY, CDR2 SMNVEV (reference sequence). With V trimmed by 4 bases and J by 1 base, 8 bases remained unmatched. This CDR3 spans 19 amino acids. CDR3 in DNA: TGTGCCAGCAGTTCTTTTGGACTAGCGGGGGGGAGTTCCTACAATGAGCAGTTCTTC. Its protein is CASSSFGLAGGSSYNEQFF.

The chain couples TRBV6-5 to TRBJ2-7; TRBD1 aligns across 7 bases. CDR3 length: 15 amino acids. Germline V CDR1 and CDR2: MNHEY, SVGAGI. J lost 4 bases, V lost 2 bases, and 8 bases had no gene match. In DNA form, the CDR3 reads TGTGCCAGCAGTTACGTCACGGGACAGCGTTACGAGCAGTACTTC. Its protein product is CASSYVTGQRYEQYF.

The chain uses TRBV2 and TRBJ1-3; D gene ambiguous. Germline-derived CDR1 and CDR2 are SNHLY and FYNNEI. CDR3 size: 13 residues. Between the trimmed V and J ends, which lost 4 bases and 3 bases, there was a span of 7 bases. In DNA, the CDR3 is TGTGCCAGCAGTGCGGGGTTTGGAAACACCATATATTTT. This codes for CASSAGFGNTIYF.

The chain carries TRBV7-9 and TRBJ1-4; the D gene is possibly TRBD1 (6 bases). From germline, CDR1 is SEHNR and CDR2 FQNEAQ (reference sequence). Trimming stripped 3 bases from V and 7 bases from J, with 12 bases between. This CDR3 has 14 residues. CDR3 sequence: CASSFVRGVEKLFF. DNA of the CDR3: TGTGCCAGCAGCTTTGTCAGGGGAGTTGAAAAACTGTTTTTT.

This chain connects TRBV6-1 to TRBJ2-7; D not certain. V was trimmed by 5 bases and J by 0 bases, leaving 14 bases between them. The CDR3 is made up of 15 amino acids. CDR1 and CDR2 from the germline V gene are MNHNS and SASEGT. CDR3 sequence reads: CASSNPGVSSYEQYF. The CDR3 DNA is TGTGCCAGCAGTAACCCTGGAGTGAGCTCCTACGAGCAGTACTTC.

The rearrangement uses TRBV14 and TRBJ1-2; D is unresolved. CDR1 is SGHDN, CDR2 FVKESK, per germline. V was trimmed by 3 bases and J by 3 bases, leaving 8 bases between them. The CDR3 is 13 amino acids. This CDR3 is CASSQYGYYGYTF. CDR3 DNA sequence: TGTGCCAGCAGCCAGTACGGTTACTATGGCTACACCTTC.

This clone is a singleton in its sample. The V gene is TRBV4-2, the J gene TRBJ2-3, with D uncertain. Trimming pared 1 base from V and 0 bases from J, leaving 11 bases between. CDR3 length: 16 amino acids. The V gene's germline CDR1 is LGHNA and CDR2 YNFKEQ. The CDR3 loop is CASSQGGTISTDTQYF. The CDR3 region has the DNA TGTGCCAGCAGCCAAGGAGGAACGATTAGCACAGATACGCAGTATTTT.

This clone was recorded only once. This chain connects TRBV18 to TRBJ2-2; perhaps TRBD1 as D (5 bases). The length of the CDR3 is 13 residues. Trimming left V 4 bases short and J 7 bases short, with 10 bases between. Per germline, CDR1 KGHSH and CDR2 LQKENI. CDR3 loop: CASSQGFGGELFF. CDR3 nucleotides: TGTGCCAGCTCACAGGGGTTCGGCGGGGAGCTGTTTTTT. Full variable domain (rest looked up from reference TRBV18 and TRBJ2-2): NAGVMQNPRHLVRRRGQEARLRCSPMKGHSHVYWYRQLPEEGLKFMVYLQKENIIDESGMPKERFSAEFPKEGPSILRIQQVVRGDSAAYFCASSQGFGGELFFGEGSRLTVL.

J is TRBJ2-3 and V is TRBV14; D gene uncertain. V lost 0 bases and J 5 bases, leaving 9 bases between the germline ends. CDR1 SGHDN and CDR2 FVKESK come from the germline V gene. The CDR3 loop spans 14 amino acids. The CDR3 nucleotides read TGTGCCAGCAGCCAAGATTGGTCACTAGATACGCAGTATTTT. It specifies CASSQDWSLDTQYF.

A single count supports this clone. The CDR3 bases are TGTGCCAGCAGTTTTTTTATCTCCGGGGAGCTGTTTTTT. Translated, it gives CASSFFISGELFF. The chain combines TRBV27 with TRBJ2-2; D not certain. The ends were cut back, 3 bases at V and 6 bases at J, with 8 bases in the middle. CDR1 MNHEY and CDR2 SMNVEV come from the germline V gene (reference sequence). The length of the CDR3 is 13 residues.

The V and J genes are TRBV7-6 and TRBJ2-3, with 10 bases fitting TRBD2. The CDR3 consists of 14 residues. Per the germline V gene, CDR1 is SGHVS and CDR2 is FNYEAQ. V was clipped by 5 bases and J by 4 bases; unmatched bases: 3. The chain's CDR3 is CASSDLAGADTQYF. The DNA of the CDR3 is TGTGCCAGCAGCGACCTAGCGGGGGCAGATACGCAGTATTTT. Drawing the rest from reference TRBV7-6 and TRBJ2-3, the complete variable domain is GAGVSQSPRYKVTKRGQDVALRCDPISGHVSLYWYRQALGQGPEFLTYFNYEAQQDKSGLPNDRFSAERPEGSISTLTIQRTEQRDSAMYRCASSDLAGADTQYFGPGTRLTVL.